This entry lists 28 T cell receptor beta chains sequenced from one sample in a study of patients and donors after allogeneic stem cell transplantation. One entry per CDR3 protein, called by TCRdb with MiXCR from the RT-PCR reads. The repertoire holds 900,000 to 1,000,000 distinct CDR3 sequences, with more than 15% as singletons. Sequenced sample: blood, either unsorted or a sorted T cell fraction (not recorded which). The receptors stem from a human donor who was either an allogeneic HSCT recipient or a stem cell or donor lymphocyte infusion donor (not recorded which). It is not recorded whose cells these are; they may come from a transplant donor.

This clonotype showed up just a few times. The gene calls are TRBV6-2 or TRBV6-3 and TRBJ2-2; D remains unclear. Germline lookup yields CDR1 MNHEY and CDR2 SVGEGT. This CDR3 is built from 16 residues. V lost 2 bases and J 7 bases, leaving 17 bases between the germline ends. Here the CDR3 reads CASSYLSAGPFGELFF. The DNA for the CDR3 is TGTGCCAGCAGTTACCTATCGGCAGGTCCCTTCGGGGAGCTGTTTTTT.

This chain links TRBV2 with TRBJ1-1; D gene ambiguous. V was shortened by 5 bases and J by 5 bases, with 18 bases between the two germline ends. Per the germline V gene, CDR1 is SNHLY and CDR2 is FYNNEI. This CDR3 is 15 amino acids long. This CDR3 reads CASSPLEGRRTEAFF. The CDR3, as DNA: TGTGCCAGCAGTCCCTTGGAGGGTCGGAGAACTGAAGCTTTCTTT.

The chain employs TRBV29-1 and TRBJ2-7, with D perhaps TRBD1 (7 bases). Per the germline V gene, CDR1 is SQVTM and CDR2 is ANQGSEA. Trimming removed 4 bases from V and 2 bases from J, with 24 bases in between. The CDR3 consists of 17 residues. The DNA of the CDR3 is TGCAGCGTTGTCAGGGGGAAGCGGGCCGACCCCACCTACGAGCAGTACTTC. Translated, it gives CSVVRGKRADPTYEQYF.

This clonotype has more than one count but fewer than ten. The genes are TRBV11-3 and TRBJ2-2; tentative D call: TRBD2 (5 bases). Trimming took 5 bases from V and 10 from J, leaving 17 bases between them. CDR3 size: 14 residues. Germline CDR1 SGHNT, CDR2 YENEEA. The CDR3 nucleotides read TGTGCCAGCAGCCCGCCCCCGTCCCGGGAGGAGCTGTTTTTT. Its protein is CASSPPPSREELFF.

The V call is TRBV6-6, the J call TRBJ2-5; the match to TRBD2 covers 8 bases. The J segment lost 9 bases and the V segment lost 7 bases, leaving 10 bases of the junction unmatched. Germline V gene data show CDR1 as MNHNY and CDR2 as SVGAGI (reference sequence). This CDR3 contains 13 residues. The CDR3 nucleotides read TGTGCCAGCACAGTAGCGGCCGGGGGGGCCCAGTACTTC. Residues: CASTVAAGGAQYF.

The chain carries TRBV2 and TRBJ2-7; tentatively, D is TRBD1 (6 bases). V was clipped by 8 bases and J by 6 bases, with 17 bases between them. The germline CDR1 and CDR2 sequences are SNHLY and FYNNEI. The CDR3 totals 13 residues. In DNA form, the CDR3 reads TGTGCCAGCTCCCGATCACAGGGTTCCGAGCAGTACTTC. Protein: CASSRSQGSEQYF.

As to this clonotype: Germline and junction disagree at one end, which may indicate a read error. The gene calls are TRBV10-3 and TRBJ2-2, with a weak D call TRBD2 (6 bases). Per germline, CDR1 ENHRY and CDR2 SYGVKD. The CDR3 length is 16 residues. The CDR3 sequence is CATSRDLNFRTGELFF. The CDR3 DNA reads TGTGCCACCAGTCGGGACTTGAATTTTAGGACCGGGGAGCTGTTTTTT.

This clonotype was counted a few times. The chain combines TRBV4-3 with TRBJ2-1, with unresolved D. Between the trimmed V and J ends, which lost 3 bases and 6 bases, there was a span of 15 bases. The CDR3 is 15 amino acids. Germline V gene data show CDR1 as LGHNA and CDR2 as YSLEER. CDR3 sequence reads: CASSQKGIYGNEQFF. The CDR3 nucleotides read TGCGCCAGCAGCCAGAAGGGTATCTATGGCAATGAGCAGTTCTTC.

This clonotype appeared many times. The V call is TRBV20-1, the J call TRBJ1-2; D not resolved. This CDR3 comprises 14 residues. The V gene lost 7 bases and the J gene lost 0 bases, with 15 bases spanning the gap. CDR1 DFQATT and CDR2 SNEGSKA come from the germline V gene (reference sequence). CDR3 protein: CSVLALGSNYGYTF. The CDR3, as DNA: TGCAGTGTGTTGGCTCTTGGTTCTAACTATGGCTACACCTTC.

The chain couples TRBV6-1 to TRBJ2-7; 9 nucleotides align to TRBD1. There are 16 residues in the CDR3. The germline gives CDR1 MNHNS, CDR2 SASEGT. Trimming removed 5 bases from V and 6 bases from J; junction bases left unmatched: 14. The DNA of the CDR3 is TGTGCCAGCAGTCGCCTCACCCCGGACAGGGGAGGCGAGCAGTACTTC. Amino acid sequence: CASSRLTPDRGGEQYF.

This clonotype turned up a few times. The chain links TRBV20-1 to TRBJ2-1, with 8 positions matching TRBD1. This CDR3 comprises 14 residues. Germline CDR1 is DFQATT and CDR2 is SNEGSKA (reference sequence). V shed 4 bases and J 4 bases; nucleotides not matched to a gene: 6. The CDR3 nucleotides read TGCAGTGCTAAGTGGCACAGGGGGTACAATGAGCAGTTCTTC. Amino acid sequence: CSAKWHRGYNEQFF.

This clonotype appeared a few times. The chain links TRBV11-3 to TRBJ2-1, with a weak D call TRBD1 (5 bases). Trimming took 2 bases from V and 0 from J, leaving 8 bases between them. Per germline, CDR1 SGHNT and CDR2 YENEEA. This CDR3 has 15 amino acids. The CDR3 loop reads CASSLLQGSYNEQFF. The CDR3 DNA is TGTGCCAGCAGCTTACTCCAGGGCTCCTACAATGAGCAGTTCTTC.

The J gene is TRBJ2-3, the V gene TRBV20-1; D may be TRBD2 (6 bases). CDR1 is DFQATT and CDR2 is SNEGSKA in the germline V gene (reference sequence). CDR3 length equals 16 residues. Trimming removed 0 bases from V and 2 bases from J, with 15 bases in between. The CDR3 coding sequence is TGCAGTGCTAGAGATTGGGGGGTCCCCTTCACAGATACGCAGTATTTT. Protein product: CSARDWGVPFTDTQYF.

The chain carries TRBV20-1 and TRBJ1-2, with 7 bases identical to TRBD1. The V gene end was trimmed by 6 bases and the J gene end by 8 bases; junction bases not matched to a gene: 12. Germline V lookup: CDR1 DFQATT, CDR2 SNEGSKA (reference sequence). This CDR3 region has 13 residues. DNA of the CDR3: TGCAGTGCCAGTACAGGGGCAGTCGAGGGCTACACCTTC. Residues: CSASTGAVEGYTF.

This clonotype was counted a few times. This chain connects TRBV20-1 to TRBJ2-7; weak D call: TRBD1 (5 bases). The CDR3 spans 13 residues. Looked up from germline, CDR1 is DFQATT and CDR2 is SNEGSKA (reference sequence). V lost 1 base and J 4 bases, leaving 11 bases between the germline ends. CDR3 protein: CSARGRVLYEQYF. DNA for the CDR3: TGCAGTGCTAGAGGCAGGGTTCTGTACGAGCAGTACTTC.

The sample holds a few counts of this clonotype. The chain carries TRBV12-3 or TRBV12-4 and TRBJ2-3, with TRBD2 matching over 13 bases. V shed 5 bases, J shed 1 base, and the junction held 6 bases outside the gene matches. The CDR3 runs to 17 residues. Here the CDR3 DNA reads TGTGCCAGCAGTCCGGGACTAGCGGGGCTCGGCACAGATACGCAGTATTTT. Translated: CASSPGLAGLGTDTQYF.

The chain employs TRBV2 and TRBJ2-7; 7 bases fit TRBD2. Germline trimming cut 4 bases from V and 6 bases from J; bases unmatched to any gene: 12. The CDR3 length is 15 residues. Germline V gives CDR1 SNHLY, CDR2 FYNNEI. The CDR3: CASSGSGIVEAEQYF. CDR3 bases: TGTGCCAGCAGTGGAAGCGGGATAGTTGAGGCCGAGCAGTACTTC.

This clonotype was detected a few times. The DNA of the CDR3 is TGCAGTGCGGGGAGCTGGGGGAACACTGAAGCTTTCTTT. This codes for CSAGSWGNTEAFF. The chain is built from TRBV20-1 and TRBJ1-1, with D unresolved. This CDR3 region has 13 residues. Germline V gene lookup returns CDR1 DFQATT and CDR2 SNEGSKA (reference sequence). The germline V and J ends were trimmed by 6 bases and 1 base, with 12 bases remaining between them.

The rearrangement uses TRBV5-1 and TRBJ2-2; D is unclear. V was shortened by 4 bases and J by 4 bases, with 11 bases between the two germline ends. This CDR3 region has 14 residues. CDR1 and CDR2 (germline): SGHRS, YFSETQ. This CDR3 reads CASSAGSITGELFF. In nucleotides, the CDR3 is TGCGCCAGCAGCGCCGGGTCGATCACCGGGGAGCTGTTTTTT.

This chain links TRBV14 with TRBJ2-7; D assignment may be TRBD1 or TRBD2 (5 bases each). V gave up 4 bases and J gave up 5 bases, with 15 bases separating them. CDR3 size: 14 residues. Germline CDR1 is SGHDN and CDR2 is FVKESK. The CDR3 sequence is CASSPGTRRNEQYF. As DNA, the CDR3 is TGTGCCAGCAGCCCCGGGACCCGGCGGAACGAGCAGTACTTC.

The chain has TRBV20-1 and TRBJ2-4; the D gene could be TRBD1 or TRBD2 (7 bases each). The V end was cut by 5 bases, the J end by 9 bases, with 17 bases between. Germline V lookup: CDR1 DFQATT, CDR2 SNEGSKA (reference sequence). CDR3 length: 13 residues. The CDR3 DNA sequence: TGCAGTGCTGGCAGGGGGGGCGCCGGCATTCAGTACTTC. Translating it yields CSAGRGGAGIQYF.

This clonotype was found a few times. This rearrangement joins TRBV18 to TRBJ2-3; perhaps TRBD2 as D (6 bases). V lost 3 bases to trimming and J lost 4 bases, with 14 bases between them. The germline V gene has CDR1 KGHSH and CDR2 LQKENI. The CDR3 has 15 amino acids. In nucleotides, the CDR3 is TGTGCCAGCTCACCGCTTGGCGGGAACTCAGATACGCAGTATTTT. Protein product: CASSPLGGNSDTQYF.

This clonotype appeared a few times. The J gene is TRBJ2-2, the V gene TRBV3-1, with a weak D call TRBD2 (6 bases). This CDR3 is 15 amino acids long. Trimming stripped 4 bases from V and 0 bases from J, with 9 bases between. The germline gives CDR1 LGHDT, CDR2 YNNKEL (reference sequence). This CDR3 reads CASSPPGANTGELFF. The CDR3 bases are TGTGCCAGCAGCCCCCCGGGGGCGAACACCGGGGAGCTGTTTTTT.

The chain recombines TRBV7-9 with TRBJ1-5; D unresolved. This CDR3 has 14 amino acids. CDR1 SEHNR and CDR2 FQNEAQ come from the germline V gene (reference sequence). V was cut by 3 bases and J by 2 bases, with 8 bases left in between. The CDR3 is CASSFSSGNQPQHF. CDR3 bases: TGTGCCAGCAGCTTTTCTTCGGGCAATCAGCCCCAGCATTTT.

This chain uses TRBV29-1 with TRBJ2-1; D ambiguous. Germline CDR1 and CDR2: SQVTM and ANQGSEA. This CDR3 spans 13 amino acids. V was cut by 7 bases and J by 2 bases, with 12 bases left in between. The CDR3 DNA is TGCAGCGCACGGACGGTGACCTACAATGAGCAGTTCTTC. Protein: CSARTVTYNEQFF.

This clonotype was seen many times. The chain employs TRBV4-2 and TRBJ2-1; 9 bases agree with TRBD2. With 0 bases clipped from V and 3 bases from J, the junction kept 3 bases outside the gene matches. From germline, CDR1 is LGHNA and CDR2 YNFKEQ. This CDR3 spans 16 amino acids. The CDR3 DNA follows: TGTGCCAGCAGCCAAGATCTAGCGGGAAACTACAATGAGCAGTTCTTC. This codes for CASSQDLAGNYNEQFF.

This clonotype has just a few counts. The chain uses TRBV6-1 and TRBJ2-3, with 11 bases that match TRBD2. The germline gives CDR1 MNHNS, CDR2 SASEGT. The V segment lost 6 bases and the J segment 3 bases; nucleotides outside the gene matches: 11. The CDR3 consists of 17 residues. The CDR3 loop is CASSLPMTSGTTDTQYF. For the CDR3, the DNA is TGTGCCAGCAGCCTCCCTATGACTAGCGGGACTACAGATACGCAGTATTTT.

This clonotype occurred many times. An end of the junction does not agree with germline; a read error may underlie this. The chain has TRBV5-1 and TRBJ1-4; D possibly corresponds to TRBD1 (5 bases). The germline gives CDR1 SGHRS, CDR2 YFSETQ. The CDR3 consists of 12 residues. CDR3 in amino acids: CASSFQGEKLFF. The CDR3 DNA reads as TGTGCCAGCAGCTTTCAGGGTGAAAAACTGTTTTTT.